Presented here are 5 T cell receptor beta chains from one specimen sequenced in a study of T cell repertoires and Cas9 in healthy adults. Data came from immunoSEQ multiplex PCR; TCRdb stores just in-frame clones and leaves some out. The profile shows 20,000 to 25,000 clones, more than 90% of them singletons. What was sequenced was CD4+ effector T cells (CD127+, CD25-, CD137-, CD154-) from PBMCs; culture status not recorded. The receptors originated from a human donor in good health.

This clone has more than one count but fewer than ten. This sequence joins TRBV5-8 and TRBJ2-7, with D possibly matching TRBD2 (5 bases). Looked up from germline, CDR1 is SGHTS and CDR2 is YDEGEE. The CDR3 extends over 16 amino acids. The ends were cut back, 4 bases at V and 2 bases at J, with 19 bases in the middle. The CDR3 region is CASSKNRGSSTYEQYF. The CDR3 bases are TGTGCCAGCAGCAAGAACCGGGGTTCATCAACCTACGAGCAGTACTTC.

The chain has TRBV11-2 and TRBJ2-5; no reliable D call. The CDR3 runs to 14 residues. From germline, CDR1 is SGHAT and CDR2 FQNNGV. Trimming took 5 bases from V and 5 from J, leaving 15 bases between them. The CDR3 nucleotides read TGTGCCAGCAGCCTGGTCAAGGGTTTGGAGACCCAGTACTTC. This translates into CASSLVKGLETQYF.

The rearrangement joins TRBV2 to TRBJ1-2; D is undetermined. The CDR3 is 14 amino acids. V lost 1 base, J lost 8 bases, and 14 bases lay in between. CDR1 SNHLY and CDR2 FYNNEI come from the germline V gene. As DNA, the CDR3 is TGTGCCAGCAGTGAAGGAGGCCGAGGCCGGGGCTACACCTTC. Its protein is CASSEGGRGRGYTF.

The V and J genes are TRBV19 and TRBJ2-1; 7 bases agree with TRBD1. CDR1 and CDR2 (germline): LNHDA, SQIVND (reference sequence). The V and J ends lost 8 bases and 4 bases, in that order; junction bases with no gene match: 5. CDR3 length equals 13 residues. The CDR3 DNA is TGTGCCAGTGAACAGGGGCAATACAATGAGCAGTTCTTC. Its translation is CASEQGQYNEQFF.

This clone showed up just once. The CDR3 region has the DNA TGTGCCAGCAGCCAAGGGGACAGTGGATTTGATGAGCAGTTCTTC. Translation gives CASSQGDSGFDEQFF. The chain recombines TRBV4-2 with TRBJ2-1, with 7 bases that match TRBD1. The CDR3 extends over 15 amino acids. V shed 1 base and J 8 bases; nucleotides not matched to a gene: 8. Germline V gene sequence: CDR1 LGHNA, CDR2 YNFKEQ.